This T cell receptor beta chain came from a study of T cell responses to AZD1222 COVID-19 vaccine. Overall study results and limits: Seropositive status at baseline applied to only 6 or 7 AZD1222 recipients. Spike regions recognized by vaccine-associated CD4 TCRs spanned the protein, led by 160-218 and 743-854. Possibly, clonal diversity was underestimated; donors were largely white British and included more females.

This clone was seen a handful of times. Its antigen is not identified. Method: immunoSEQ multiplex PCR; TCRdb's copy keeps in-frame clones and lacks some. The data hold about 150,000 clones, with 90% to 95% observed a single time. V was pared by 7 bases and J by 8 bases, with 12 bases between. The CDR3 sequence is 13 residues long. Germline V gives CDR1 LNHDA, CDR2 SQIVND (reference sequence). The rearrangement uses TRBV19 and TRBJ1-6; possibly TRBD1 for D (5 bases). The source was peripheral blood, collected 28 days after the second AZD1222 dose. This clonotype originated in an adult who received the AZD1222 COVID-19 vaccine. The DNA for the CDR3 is TGTGCCAGTACCCTGGGACGTTATTCACCCCTCCACTTT. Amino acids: CASTLGRYSPLHF.